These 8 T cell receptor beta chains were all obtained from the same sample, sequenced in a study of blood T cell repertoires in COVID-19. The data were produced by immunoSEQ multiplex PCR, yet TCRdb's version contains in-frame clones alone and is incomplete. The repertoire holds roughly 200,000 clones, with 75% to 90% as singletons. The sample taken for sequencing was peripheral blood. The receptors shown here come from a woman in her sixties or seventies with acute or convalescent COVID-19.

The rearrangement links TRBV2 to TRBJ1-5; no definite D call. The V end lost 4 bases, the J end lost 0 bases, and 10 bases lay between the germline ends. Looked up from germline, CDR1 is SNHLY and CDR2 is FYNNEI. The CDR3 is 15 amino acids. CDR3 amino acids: CASSGTRNSNQPQHF. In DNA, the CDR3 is TGTGCCAGCAGTGGCACGCGGAATAGCAATCAGCCCCAGCATTTT.

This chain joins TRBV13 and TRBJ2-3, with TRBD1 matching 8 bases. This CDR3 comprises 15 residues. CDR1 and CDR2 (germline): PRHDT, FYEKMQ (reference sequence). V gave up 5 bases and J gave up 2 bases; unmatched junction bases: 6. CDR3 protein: CASSRRTGYTDTQYF. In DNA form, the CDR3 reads TGTGCCAGCAGCCGTCGGACAGGGTACACAGATACGCAGTATTTT.

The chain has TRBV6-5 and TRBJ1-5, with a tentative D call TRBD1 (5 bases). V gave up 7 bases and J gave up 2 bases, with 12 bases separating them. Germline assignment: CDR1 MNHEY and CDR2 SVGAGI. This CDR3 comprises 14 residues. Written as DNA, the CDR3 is TGTGCCAGCACCCTGGACATACGCAATCAGCCCCAGCATTTT. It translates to CASTLDIRNQPQHF.

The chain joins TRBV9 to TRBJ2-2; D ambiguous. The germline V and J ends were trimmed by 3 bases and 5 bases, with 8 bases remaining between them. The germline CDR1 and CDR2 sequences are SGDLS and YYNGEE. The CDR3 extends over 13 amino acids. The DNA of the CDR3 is TGTGCCAGCAGCGACCTAACTACCGGGGAGCTGTTTTTT. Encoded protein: CASSDLTTGELFF. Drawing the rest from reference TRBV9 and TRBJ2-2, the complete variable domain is DSGVTQTPKHLITATGQRVTLRCSPRSGDLSVYWYQQSLDQGLQFLIQYYNGEERAKGNILERFSAQQFPDLHSELNLSSLELGDSALYFCASSDLTTGELFFGEGSRLTVL.

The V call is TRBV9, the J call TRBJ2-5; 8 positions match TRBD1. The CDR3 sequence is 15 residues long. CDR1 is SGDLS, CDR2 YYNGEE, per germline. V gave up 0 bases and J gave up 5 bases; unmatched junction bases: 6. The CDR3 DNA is TGTGCCAGCAGCGTAGCAGGACAGGGCCGGGAGACCCAGTACTTC. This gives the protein CASSVAGQGRETQYF. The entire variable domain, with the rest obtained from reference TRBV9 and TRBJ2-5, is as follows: DSGVTQTPKHLITATGQRVTLRCSPRSGDLSVYWYQQSLDQGLQFLIQYYNGEERAKGNILERFSAQQFPDLHSELNLSSLELGDSALYFCASSVAGQGRETQYFGPGTRLLVL.

CDR3 sequence (DNA): TGTGCCAGCAGCGCAGGGAAAACCACAGATACGCAGTATTTT. This gives the protein CASSAGKTTDTQYF. This rearrangement joins TRBV9 to TRBJ2-3; TRBD1 is a possible D gene (5 bases). The V end lost 3 bases, the J end lost 2 bases, and 10 bases lay between the germline ends. CDR1 and CDR2 (germline): SGDLS, YYNGEE. This CDR3 spans 14 amino acids.

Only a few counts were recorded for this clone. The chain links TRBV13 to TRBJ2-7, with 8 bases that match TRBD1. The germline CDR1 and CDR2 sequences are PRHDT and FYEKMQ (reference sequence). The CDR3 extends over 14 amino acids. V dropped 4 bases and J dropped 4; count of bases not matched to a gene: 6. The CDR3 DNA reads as TGTGCCAGCAGCTCCGGCAGGGGGCGGTACGAGCAGTACTTC. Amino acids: CASSSGRGRYEQYF.

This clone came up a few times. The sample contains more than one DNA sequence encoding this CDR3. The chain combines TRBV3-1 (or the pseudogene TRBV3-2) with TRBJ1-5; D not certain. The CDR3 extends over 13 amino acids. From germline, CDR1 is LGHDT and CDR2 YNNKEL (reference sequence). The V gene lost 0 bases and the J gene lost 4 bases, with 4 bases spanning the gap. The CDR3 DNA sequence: TGTGCCAGCAGCCAAGACAGGAATCAGCCCCAGCATTTT. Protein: CASSQDRNQPQHF.